What follows are 27 T cell receptor beta chains derived from one specimen sequenced in a study of blood T cell repertoires in COVID-19. TCRdb's table, derived via immunoSEQ multiplex PCR, lists solely in-frame clones and lacks some. The table lists roughly 260,000 clones, 91% of them singletons. The sequencing sample was made of peripheral blood. The receptors were gathered from a person under 35 with COVID-19, enrolled during active disease.

This chain joins TRBV11-2 and TRBJ1-3; possibly TRBD1 for D (5 bases). Germline-derived CDR1 and CDR2 are SGHAT and FQNNGV. The V end lost 7 bases, the J end lost 0 bases, and 13 bases lay between the germline ends. CDR3 size: 15 residues. The CDR3 region is CASTGGGSSGNTIYF. The CDR3 bases are TGTGCCAGCACGGGGGGTGGGAGCTCTGGAAACACCATATATTTT.

The genes are TRBV15 and TRBJ1-2; D uncertain. Per germline, CDR1 LNHNV and CDR2 YYDKDF (reference sequence). Trimming left V 3 bases short and J 8 bases short, with 19 bases between. CDR3 length equals 15 residues. The CDR3 coding sequence is TGTGCCACCAGCAGGGACCCCGAGCGGTTGGGGGGCTACACCTTC. It specifies CATSRDPERLGGYTF.

The chain recombines TRBV9 with TRBJ2-3; 9 positions match TRBD2. Germline CDR1 is SGDLS and CDR2 is YYNGEE. The CDR3 length is 18 residues. V was clipped by 0 bases and J by 1 base; unmatched bases: 9. The CDR3 is CASSVEASGTDRTDTQYF. CDR3 DNA: TGTGCCAGCAGCGTAGAGGCTAGCGGGACTGATCGCACAGATACGCAGTATTTT.

Only a few counts were recorded for this clone. Its ends do not fully match the called genes, so a read error is possible. This chain joins TRBV27 and TRBJ2-7; TRBD1 is a possible D gene (6 bases). In germline, CDR1 is MNHEY, CDR2 SMNVEV (reference sequence). CDR3 length: 11 residues. CDR3 nucleotides: TGTGCCAGCTCCACAGGGCGGTCTTTATTCTTC. Protein: CASSTGRSLFF.

V and J are TRBV27 and TRBJ2-7; 8 bases match TRBD1. Germline CDR1 reads MNHEY; CDR2 reads SMNVEV (reference sequence). The CDR3 spans 15 residues. V shed 3 bases, J shed 4 bases, and the junction held 8 bases outside the gene matches. Written as DNA, the CDR3 is TGTGCCAGCAGTTTCGCCGGACAGGGTGTGTACGAGCAGTACTTC. As protein: CASSFAGQGVYEQYF.

The chain uses TRBV27 and TRBJ2-5; the D is unclear. V lost 5 bases and J lost 7, with 11 bases in between. Germline lookup yields CDR1 MNHEY and CDR2 SMNVEV (reference sequence). This CDR3 spans 12 amino acids. CDR3 in amino acids: CASSRPPGTQYF. The DNA of the CDR3 is TGTGCCAGCAGTCGGCCCCCGGGGACCCAGTACTTC.

The chain joins TRBV5-6 to TRBJ2-1, with TRBD2 matching over 8 bases. The V gene end was trimmed by 4 bases and the J gene end by 7 bases; junction bases not matched to a gene: 10. Germline V gene data show CDR1 as SGHDT and CDR2 as YYEEEE. CDR3 length: 15 residues. The CDR3 DNA reads TGTGCCAGCAGCCCGGGACTAGTACTCGGTAATGAGCAGTTCTTC. Protein sequence: CASSPGLVLGNEQFF.

V is TRBV21-1 and J is TRBJ1-5. TRBV21-1 is marked as a pseudogene. The length of the CDR3 is 12 residues. The CDR3 DNA sequence: TGTGCCAGCATCAACTTCACCGGGGCCCAGCATTTT. Its protein is CASINFTGAQHF.

This rearrangement joins TRBV6-2 or TRBV6-3 to TRBJ1-2; 8 nucleotides match TRBD1. Germline V gene sequence: CDR1 MNHEY, CDR2 SVGEGT. The CDR3 runs 13 residues. With V trimmed by 5 bases and J by 8 bases, 7 bases remained unmatched. As DNA, the CDR3 is TGTGCCAGCAGTCCCGACAGGGGAAGGGGCTACACCTTC. Its translation: CASSPDRGRGYTF.

The chain recombines TRBV6-5 with TRBJ2-4; D ambiguous. CDR3 length: 11 amino acids. Germline CDR1 MNHEY, CDR2 SVGAGI. V was pared by 6 bases and J by 4 bases, with 4 bases between. The CDR3 spells CASREKNIQYF. In DNA, the CDR3 is TGTGCCAGCAGAGAGAAAAACATTCAGTACTTC.

The DNA for the CDR3 is TGTGCCAGCAGTTCCACAGGGGACCAGCCCCAGCATTTT. Translating gives CASSSTGDQPQHF. The chain has TRBV27 and TRBJ1-5; 7 bases align to TRBD1. This CDR3 comprises 13 residues. The V and J ends lost 4 bases and 7 bases, in that order; junction bases with no gene match: 4. Germline lookup yields CDR1 MNHEY and CDR2 SMNVEV (reference sequence).

The V and J genes are TRBV19 and TRBJ1-1; weak D call: TRBD1 (5 bases). This CDR3 contains 12 residues. Germline CDR1 is LNHDA and CDR2 is SQIVND (reference sequence). V was trimmed by 5 bases and J by 4 bases, leaving 8 bases between them. Written as DNA, the CDR3 is TGTGCCAGTAGTCAGGGAATCACTGAAGCTTTCTTT. This translates into CASSQGITEAFF.

The chain combines TRBV6-6 with TRBJ2-3; D is perhaps TRBD1 (5 bases). The CDR3 has 12 residues. Looked up from germline, CDR1 is MNHNY and CDR2 is SVGAGI (reference sequence). V lost 7 bases and J 7 bases, leaving 12 bases between the germline ends. The DNA for the CDR3 is TGTGCCAGCACCCTCGGACAAAATACGCAGTATTTT. As protein: CASTLGQNTQYF.

The chain uses TRBV29-1 and TRBJ2-7; the match to TRBD2 covers 14 bases. CDR1 is SQVTM, CDR2 ANQGSEA, per germline. V lost 6 bases and J lost 10; bases outside the gene matches: 5. This CDR3 comprises 12 residues. CDR3 coding DNA: TGCAGCGTCCCGGGACTAGCGGGAGATCAGTACTTC. Amino acid sequence: CSVPGLAGDQYF.

The chain employs TRBV7-2 and TRBJ2-1, with 8 bases that match TRBD1. The ends lost 5 bases at V and 6 bases at J; junction bases unmatched: 3. Germline assignment: CDR1 SGHTA and CDR2 FQGNSA. The CDR3 totals 13 residues. Here the CDR3 reads CASSPGQGNEQFF. CDR3 coding DNA: TGTGCCAGCAGCCCAGGACAGGGCAATGAGCAGTTCTTC.

The rearrangement uses TRBV15 and TRBJ1-5, with 8 nucleotides matching TRBD1. CDR3 size: 16 residues. V lost 3 bases and J lost 2; bases outside the gene matches: 6. Germline V lookup: CDR1 LNHNV, CDR2 YYDKDF (reference sequence). DNA of the CDR3: TGTGCCACCAGCAGCCGACAGGGGATTCGCAATCAGCCCCAGCATTTT. It encodes CATSSRQGIRNQPQHF.

The chain carries TRBV10-3 and TRBJ1-2; D remains unclear. V was shortened by 9 bases and J by 6 bases, with 20 bases between the two germline ends. The V gene's germline CDR1 is ENHRY and CDR2 SYGVKD. The CDR3 length is 14 residues. The DNA of the CDR3 is TGTGCCATACCCTTTCGAAGGGAGGGTAATGGCTACACCTTC. It translates to CAIPFRREGNGYTF.

The chain is built from TRBV20-1 and TRBJ2-1, with D possibly TRBD1 on 6 matching bases. The CDR3 consists of 10 residues. Germline CDR1 and CDR2: DFQATT and SNEGSKA (reference sequence). Trimming cost V 4 bases and J 13 bases, with 11 bases left between them. The CDR3: CSAIRGDQFF. The CDR3 DNA is TGCAGTGCTATCAGGGGTGACCAGTTCTTC.

On this clone: One junction end does not reproduce the germline sequence, and a read error may be involved. The V gene is TRBV2, the J gene TRBJ1-6; 7 bases map to TRBD1. The CDR3 contains 14 residues. Germline V gives CDR1 SNHLY, CDR2 FYNNEI. CDR3 nucleotide sequence: TGTGCCAGCAGTGTAGGGGGCTATCATTCACCCCTCCACTTT. Protein sequence: CASSVGGYHSPLHF.

This chain uses TRBV25-1 with TRBJ2-2; TRBD1 matches 9 bases. This CDR3 has 13 residues. V shed 7 bases and J 6 bases; nucleotides not matched to a gene: 3. Germline V lookup: CDR1 MGHDK, CDR2 SYGVNS. CDR3 in DNA: TGTGCCAGCAAGGGGACAGGGCCCGGGGAGCTGTTTTTT. As protein: CASKGTGPGELFF. Based on the CDR3 plus reference TRBV25-1 and TRBJ2-2, the full variable domain is EADIYQTPRYLVIGTGKKITLECSQTMGHDKMYWYQQDPGMELHLIHYSYGVNSTEKGDLSSESTVSRIRTEHFPLTLESARPSHTSQYLCASKGTGPGELFFGEGSRLTVL.

The chain combines TRBV28 with TRBJ2-7; D might be TRBD1 (6 bases). CDR1 and CDR2 from the germline V gene are MDHEN and SYDVKM. This CDR3 contains 19 residues. V shed 0 bases and J shed 0 bases, with 21 bases lying between them. Written as DNA, the CDR3 is TGTGCCAGCAGTTTATGGATCCCCTCTTCCCCGGGACACTCCTACGAGCAGTACTTC. It encodes CASSLWIPSSPGHSYEQYF.

The chain couples TRBV27 to TRBJ2-1, with 8 bases that match TRBD2. The V and J ends lost 4 bases and 8 bases, in that order; junction bases with no gene match: 10. The germline CDR1 and CDR2 sequences are MNHEY and SMNVEV (reference sequence). The CDR3 runs to 15 residues. The DNA for the CDR3 is TGTGCCAGCAGTTCACCGGGACTAGTGATCGATGAGCAGTTCTTC. Protein sequence: CASSSPGLVIDEQFF.

The chain is built from TRBV6-5 and TRBJ2-2; 8 bases map to TRBD1. This CDR3 region has 15 residues. The V and J ends lost 5 bases and 5 bases, in that order; junction bases with no gene match: 7. CDR1 is MNHEY, CDR2 SVGAGI, per germline. The CDR3 DNA is TGTGCCAGCAGTCCCGACAGGGGTTTGACCGGGGAGCTGTTTTTT. This sequence encodes CASSPDRGLTGELFF.

The CDR3 DNA reads as TGCAGCGCTCCCGGGACAGAAGCTTTCTTT. Protein sequence: CSAPGTEAFF. The chain joins TRBV29-1 to TRBJ1-1; TRBD1 is a possible D gene (6 bases). The CDR3 contains 10 residues. CDR1 SQVTM and CDR2 ANQGSEA come from the germline V gene. V gave up 7 bases and J gave up 8 bases, with 11 bases separating them.

This chain uses TRBV28 with TRBJ2-7; TRBD2 agrees at 8 bases. Trimming at V came to 6 bases and at J to 2 bases, leaving 6 bases not matched to a gene. Germline V gene lookup returns CDR1 MDHEN and CDR2 SYDVKM. The CDR3 contains 14 residues. The CDR3 reads CASSSAGGTYEQYF. The CDR3 DNA sequence: TGTGCCAGCAGCTCGGCGGGGGGCACCTACGAGCAGTACTTC.

The rearrangement uses TRBV9 and TRBJ2-2, with TRBD2 matching 11 bases. The CDR3 is 17 residues long. The trim removed 3 bases at V and 5 bases at J, leaving 9 bases unmatched. Looked up from germline, CDR1 is SGDLS and CDR2 is YYNGEE. The CDR3 nucleotides are TGTGCCAGCAGCGAGATGTTACTAGCGGGAGCGACCGGGGAGCTGTTTTTT. Residues: CASSEMLLAGATGELFF.

V and J are TRBV7-2 and TRBJ2-5; no definite D call. Germline V gene sequence: CDR1 SGHTA, CDR2 FQGNSA. The germline V and J ends were trimmed by 2 bases and 5 bases, with 9 bases remaining between them. The CDR3 consists of 13 residues. The CDR3 DNA is TGTGCCAGCAGCTTATATGCGAGCGAGACCCAGTACTTC. This encodes CASSLYASETQYF.